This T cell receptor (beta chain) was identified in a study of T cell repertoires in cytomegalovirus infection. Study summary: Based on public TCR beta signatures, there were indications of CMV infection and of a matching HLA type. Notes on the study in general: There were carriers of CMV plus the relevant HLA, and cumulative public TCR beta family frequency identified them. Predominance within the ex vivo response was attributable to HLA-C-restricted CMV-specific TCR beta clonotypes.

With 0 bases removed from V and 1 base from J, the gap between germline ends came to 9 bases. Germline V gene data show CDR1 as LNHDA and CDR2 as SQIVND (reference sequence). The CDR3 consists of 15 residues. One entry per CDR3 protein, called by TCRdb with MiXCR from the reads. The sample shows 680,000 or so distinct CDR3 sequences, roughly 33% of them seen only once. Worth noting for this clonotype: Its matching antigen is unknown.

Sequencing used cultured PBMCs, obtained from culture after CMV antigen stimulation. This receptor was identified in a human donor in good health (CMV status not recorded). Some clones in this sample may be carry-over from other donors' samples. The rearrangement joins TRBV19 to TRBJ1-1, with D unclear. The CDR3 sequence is CASSIDGLSNTEAFF. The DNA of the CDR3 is TGTGCCAGTAGTATAGACGGTCTTTCGAACACTGAAGCTTTCTTT. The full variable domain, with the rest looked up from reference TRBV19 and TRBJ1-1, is DGGITQSPKYLFRKEGQNVTLSCEQNLNHDAMYWYRQDPGQGLRLIYYSQIVNDFQKGDIAEGYSVSREKKESFPLTVTSAQKNPTAFYLCASSIDGLSNTEAFFGQGTRLTVV.